The 8 T cell receptor beta chains listed next were all sequenced from one sample in a study of T cell clones after liver transplantation. Only in-frame clones appear in the TCRdb table, and some are missing; sequencing was by immunoSEQ multiplex PCR. The sample records tens of thousands of clones, about 80% being singletons. Here the sequenced sample was CD4+ T cells from blood, taken 12 months after liver transplant. These receptors all stem from a human patient who received a liver transplant. Some T cells may be supplied by the graft donor.

The chain combines TRBV7-8 with TRBJ2-7, with D possibly matching TRBD1 (5 bases). Germline V gene sequence: CDR1 SGHVS, CDR2 FQNEAQ. CDR3 length equals 15 residues. V was clipped by 5 bases and J by 1 base, with 15 bases between them. CDR3 in DNA: TGTGCCAGCAGCCCCTCGGCAGGGATATCCTACGAGCAGTACTTC. This encodes CASSPSAGISYEQYF.

This chain links TRBV19 with TRBJ2-3; 14 nucleotides line up with TRBD2. The V and J ends lost 5 bases and 6 bases, in that order; junction bases with no gene match: 7. This CDR3 is 16 amino acids long. The germline V gene encodes CDR1 LNHDA and CDR2 SQIVND (reference sequence). CDR3 sequence (DNA): TGTGCCAGTAGTTTACGGACTAGCGGGAGGACCGATACGCAGTATTTT. Its protein product is CASSLRTSGRTDTQYF.

V gene TRBV15 combines with J gene TRBJ2-1; TRBD2 matches 9 bases. CDR3 size: 15 residues. Germline values: CDR1 LNHNV, CDR2 YYDKDF (reference sequence). The V and J ends lost 5 bases and 5 bases, in that order; junction bases with no gene match: 7. The CDR3 reads CATSLILAGDNEQFF. The CDR3 nucleotides are TGTGCCACCAGCCTTATATTAGCGGGAGACAATGAGCAGTTCTTC.

This chain links TRBV2 with TRBJ1-2, with 8 bases fitting TRBD1. V trimming: 6 bases; J trimming: 7 bases; junction bases outside the gene matches: 10. This CDR3 contains 14 residues. Germline values: CDR1 SNHLY, CDR2 FYNNEI. CDR3 region: CASSLQGVISGYTF. The DNA for the CDR3 is TGTGCCAGCAGCCTACAGGGGGTTATAAGTGGCTACACCTTC. The full variable domain, with the rest looked up from reference TRBV2 and TRBJ1-2, is EPEVTQTPSHQVTQMGQEVILRCVPISNHLYFYWYRQILGQKVEFLVSFYNNEISEKSEIFDDQFSVERPDGSNFTLKIRSTKLEDSAMYFCASSLQGVISGYTFGSGTRLTVV.

The J gene is TRBJ2-3, the V gene TRBV2; D remains ambiguous. The germline V and J ends were trimmed by 3 bases and 7 bases, with 5 bases remaining between them. Looked up from germline, CDR1 is SNHLY and CDR2 is FYNNEI. The CDR3 length is 11 residues. The CDR3 sequence: CASSDRNTQYF. CDR3 nucleotides: TGTGCCAGCAGTGATAGAAATACGCAGTATTTT.

V gene TRBV28 combines with J gene TRBJ2-1, with 11 bases aligning to TRBD2. The CDR3 is 18 residues long. Losses at the gene ends were 4 bases for V and 4 bases for J; bases not matched to a gene: 12. Germline assignment: CDR1 MDHEN and CDR2 SYDVKM. The CDR3 sequence is CASSSPSGRSGDYNEQFF. The CDR3 DNA follows: TGTGCCAGCAGTTCCCCTAGCGGGAGGTCCGGGGATTACAATGAGCAGTTCTTC.

The V gene is TRBV6-6, the J gene TRBJ2-7; a weak D match, TRBD2 (7 bases). CDR1 and CDR2 (germline): MNHNY, SVGAGI (reference sequence). V was shortened by 2 bases and J by 6 bases, with 17 bases between the two germline ends. The CDR3 length is 15 residues. The CDR3 region is CASSYPGGGGGEQYF. Here the CDR3 DNA reads TGTGCCAGCAGTTACCCCGGCGGGGGCGGGGGCGAGCAGTACTTC.

A remark on this clone: An end of the junction does not agree with germline; a read error may underlie this. This chain uses TRBV11-3 with TRBJ2-7; D remains ambiguous. Germline CDR1 is SGHNT and CDR2 is YENEEA. The CDR3 contains 9 residues. In DNA, the CDR3 is TGTGCCAGCAGCTTAGTGGGTTGCTTC. Its protein is CASSLVGCF.